This T cell receptor (beta chain) emerged from a study of cytomegalovirus exposure and HLA in healthy donors. The study's findings and limits: The dataset shows that most TCR sequences were rare, while some public TCRs occurred in many donors. CMV antigen specificity was confirmed in vitro for three CMV-associated chains.

In germline, CDR1 is SGHRS, CDR2 YFSETQ. The CDR3 has 14 amino acids. V lost 0 bases, J lost 4 bases, and 8 bases lay in between. Comments on this clone: Its antigen is not known.

The donors formed part of the roughly 110-subject validation cohort, distinct from the roughly 670-subject first cohort. The table came from immunoSEQ multiplex PCR; TCRdb's copy has only in-frame clones and leaves some out. The sample holds 150,000 or so clones, around nine tenths seen once. This sequence was found in a man younger than 35 in good health and CMV-seropositive. The sequenced material came from PBMCs. This chain connects TRBV5-1 to TRBJ1-3; D not certain. CDR3 in amino acids: CASSLAEQGNTIYF. The CDR3 region has the DNA TGCGCCAGCAGCTTGGCGGAGCAGGGAAACACCATATATTTT. Using reference TRBV5-1 and TRBJ1-3 for the parts outside the CDR3, the full variable domain is KAGVTQTPRYLIKTRGQQVTLSCSPISGHRSVSWYQQTPGQGLQFLFEYFSETQRNKGNFPGRFSGRQFSNSRSEMNVSTLELGDSALYLCASSLAEQGNTIYFGEGSWLTVV.